A selection of T cell receptor beta chains follows, all from one sample in a study of response to subunit inactivated influenza vaccine. MiXCR, applied by TCRdb to the RT-PCR reads, yields one record per CDR3 protein. The sample holds 500,000 or so distinct CDR3 sequences, more than 15% seen once. Here the sequenced sample was CD4+ T cells sorted from PBMCs, taken less than 30 months after vaccination. Receptors were obtained from a man between 50 and 75 years old who received an inactivated influenza vaccine. CDR3s include the opening cysteine and the closing phenylalanine or tryptophan. Each record gives: clone size, D gene, J gene, V gene, CDR3 protein, CDR3 DNA. The D gene is left open where the match is weak. Only part of the rows carry a size: once, few, many, or a class if the clone is expanded.

>few|TRBD2|TRBJ2-3|TRBV29-1
CSVEGLAGTQYF
TGCAGCGTTGAAGGGCTAGCGGGTACGCAGTATTTT
>NA|TRBD2|TRBJ2-3|TRBV28
CASTRASGSTDTQYF
TGTGCCAGCACTCGCGCTAGCGGGAGCACAGATACGCAGTATTTT
>many|NA|TRBJ2-3|TRBV4-1
CASSQVETAGVTDTQYF
TGCGCCAGCAGCCAAGTAGAGACAGCTGGGGTCACAGATACGCAGTATTTT
>few|NA|TRBJ2-7|TRBV20-1
CSALRTGVEEQYF
TGCAGTGCTCTAAGAACGGGGGTAGAGGAGCAGTACTTC
>NA|TRBD2|TRBJ2-1|TRBV10-3
CASKLAGGFNEQFF
TGTGCCAGCAAACTAGCGGGAGGGTTCAATGAGCAGTTCTTC
>few|NA|TRBJ1-1|TRBV7-9
CASSPQPLNTEAFF
TGTGCCAGCAGCCCACAGCCCTTGAACACTGAAGCTTTCTTT
>NA|NA|TRBJ2-1|TRBV5-1
CASSQGQDVNEQFF
TGCGCCAGCAGCCAGGGACAAGACGTCAATGAGCAGTTCTTC
>few|NA|TRBJ1-3|TRBV7-8
CASRSHRGNTIYF
TGTGCCAGCAGATCTCACAGGGGAAACACCATATATTTT
>few|NA|TRBJ2-7|TRBV7-2
CASSLGGQSLVQYF
TGTGCCAGCAGCTTAGGGGGGCAGAGTTTAGTGCAGTACTTC
>many|NA|TRBJ1-2|TRBV5-1
CASSFIGQDGYTF
TGCGCCAGCAGCTTCATAGGGCAGGATGGCTACACCTTC
>few|NA|TRBJ2-3|TRBV10-3
CAISESPPGRVSPRSTDTQYF
TGTGCCATCAGTGAGTCCCCTCCCGGCCGCGTAAGTCCGCGTAGCACAGATACGCAGTATTTT
>NA|NA|TRBJ2-2|TRBV21-1
CASSKVVDSRNTGELFF
TGTGCCAGCAGCAAAGTAGTCGACAGCCGGAACACCGGGGAGCTGTTTTTT
>few|TRBD1|TRBJ1-5|TRBV20-1
CSARDTGVSTQHF
TGCAGTGCTAGAGATACAGGGGTCTCGACCCAGCATTTT
>NA|NA|TRBJ1-1|TRBV23-1
CACCQLVNTEAFF
TGCGCCTGCTGTCAACTGGTGAACACTGAAGCTTTCTTT
>NA|NA|TRBJ2-3|TRBV20-1
CSAPPIPGRASTETQYF
TGCAGTGCACCCCCGATCCCCGGGCGAGCTAGCACAGAGACGCAGTATTTT
>few|NA|TRBJ1-6|TRBV12-3/TRBV12-4
CASSRPGSSYNSPLHF
TGTGCCAGCAGTCGACCCGGGAGCTCCTATAATTCACCCCTCCACTTT
>many|NA|TRBJ2-3|TRBV7-9
CASSWGVDSTDTQYF
TGTGCCAGCAGCTGGGGAGTGGATAGCACAGATACGCAGTATTTT
>NA|NA|TRBJ2-7|TRBV11-1
CASSLATGTPYEQYF
TGTGCCAGCAGCTTAGCGACAGGTACTCCTTACGAGCAGTACTTC
>NA|NA|TRBJ1-1|TRBV6-2/TRBV6-3
CASTRQNTEAFF
TGTGCCAGCACCAGACAGAACACTGAAGCTTTCTTT
>NA|NA|TRBJ1-5|TRBV12-3/TRBV12-4
CASRQVGANQPQHF
TGTGCCAGCAGGCAGGTGGGGGCGAATCAGCCCCAGCATTTT
>NA|TRBD2|TRBJ2-1|TRBV7-6
CASGLAGSYNEQFF
TGTGCCAGTGGACTAGCGGGGTCCTACAATGAGCAGTTCTTC
>NA|NA|TRBJ1-2|TRBV10-3
CAISESVGYTF
TGTGCCATCAGTGAGTCGGTTGGCTACACCTTC
>many|NA|TRBJ2-7|TRBV7-2
CASSQSVYEQYF
TGTGCCAGCAGCCAGAGCGTCTACGAGCAGTACTTC
>NA|TRBD1|TRBJ2-5|TRBV11-2
CASRKLRDRVETQYF
TGTGCCAGCAGGAAATTACGGGACAGGGTGGAGACCCAGTACTTC
>NA|NA|TRBJ1-5|TRBV19
CASSLRTFRSNQPQHF
TGTGCCAGTAGCCTGAGGACTTTTCGTAGCAATCAGCCCCAGCATTTT
>NA|NA|TRBJ2-7|TRBV3-1
CASSRSGVSYEQYF
TGTGCCAGCAGCCGCAGTGGGGTTAGCTACGAGCAGTACTTC
>many|NA|TRBJ2-2|TRBV12-3/TRBV12-4
CASNWGLATGELFF
TGTGCCAGCAACTGGGGGCTAGCGACCGGGGAGCTGTTTTTT
>NA|NA|TRBJ2-4|TRBV5-1
CASSLPEGGAGNIQYF
TGCGCCAGCAGCCTACCGGAGGGGGGGGCAGGAAACATTCAGTACTTC
>NA|NA|TRBJ1-2|TRBV28
CASSSGDSLGHYGYTF
TGTGCCAGCAGTTCAGGGGACTCTCTAGGGCACTATGGCTACACCTTC
>NA|TRBD1|TRBJ2-3|TRBV5-1
CASSSDRGYGTQYF
TGCGCCAGCAGCTCGGACAGGGGATATGGGACGCAGTATTTT
>NA|TRBD2|TRBJ2-3|TRBV12-3/TRBV12-4
CASKIKRASGSRTDTQYF
TGTGCCAGCAAAATAAAGCGGGCTAGCGGGAGTCGTACAGATACGCAGTATTTT
>NA|TRBD1|TRBJ1-1|TRBV11-1
CASSLDGQGLGAFF
TGTGCCAGCAGCTTAGACGGACAGGGCCTCGGAGCTTTCTTT
>few|NA|TRBJ1-5|TRBV11-2
CASSPFPVDNQPQHF
TGTGCCAGCAGCCCCTTCCCGGTCGACAATCAGCCCCAGCATTTT
>few|TRBD1|TRBJ1-2|TRBV6-6
CASSGDRNGYTF
TGTGCCAGCAGTGGGGACAGGAATGGCTACACCTTC
>NA|NA|TRBJ1-3|TRBV29-1
CSVPSSGNTIYF
TGCAGCGTTCCCAGCTCTGGAAACACCATATATTTT
>NA|TRBD1|TRBJ1-2|TRBV20-1
CSATDRGKGLSLGYTF
TGCAGTGCTACGGACAGGGGAAAAGGACTTTCCTTGGGCTACACCTTC
>few|TRBD2|TRBJ2-1|TRBV29-1
CSVGPRLAVNEQFF
TGCAGCGTTGGTCCCAGACTAGCTGTTAATGAGCAGTTCTTC
>many|TRBD1|TRBJ2-5|TRBV29-1
CSVVTGLTIEETQYF
TGCAGCGTTGTGACAGGGCTGACTATCGAAGAGACCCAGTACTTC
>many|TRBD1|TRBJ2-5|TRBV28
CASRMQGQGQETQYF
TGTGCCAGCAGAATGCAGGGACAGGGACAAGAGACCCAGTACTTC
>NA|TRBD1|TRBJ1-4|TRBV7-9
CASSLSAGTGRELFF
TGTGCCAGCAGCTTATCGGCTGGGACAGGGAGGGAACTGTTTTTT
>few|NA|TRBJ2-2|TRBV4-3
CASSLGSGSGELFF
TGCGCCAGCAGCCTAGGGTCGGGCTCGGGGGAGCTGTTTTTT
>many|NA|TRBJ2-3|TRBV3-1
CASSQVGDTQYF
TGTGCCAGCAGCCAAGTGGGGGATACGCAGTATTTT
>NA|NA|TRBJ2-5|TRBV25-1
CASSPRTGVQETQYF
TGTGCCAGCAGTCCCCGGACTGGGGTACAAGAGACCCAGTACTTC
>few|NA|TRBJ2-1|TRBV5-1
CASYAGQGASGNEQFF
TGCGCCAGTTACGCTGGGCAGGGAGCATCCGGGAATGAGCAGTTCTTC
>NA|TRBD2|TRBJ2-7|TRBV7-9
CASSLPLAGSSYEQYF
TGTGCCAGCAGCTTACCGCTAGCGGGATCCTCCTACGAGCAGTACTTC
>NA|NA|TRBJ2-3|TRBV6-2/TRBV6-3
CASSSSGPQYF
TGTGCCAGCAGTTCCAGCGGTCCGCAGTATTTT
>NA|NA|TRBJ1-2|TRBV14
CASSQATVYGYTF
TGTGCCAGCAGCCAAGCCACAGTCTACGGCTACACCTTC
>NA|NA|TRBJ1-1|TRBV28
CASSLGARGDTEAFF
TGTGCCAGCAGTTTGGGGGCGCGGGGAGACACTGAAGCTTTCTTT
>few|TRBD2|TRBJ2-6|TRBV18
CASSPPGLVSGANVLTF
TGTGCCAGCTCACCTCCGGGACTAGTATCTGGGGCCAACGTCCTGACTTTC
>NA|TRBD1|TRBJ2-7|TRBV5-6
CASSAIQGMGEQYF
TGTGCCAGCAGCGCGATACAGGGGATGGGGGAGCAGTACTTC
>many|TRBD1|TRBJ1-5|TRBV29-1
CSAGDRGGQPQHF
TGCAGCGCCGGGGACAGGGGGGGACAGCCCCAGCATTTT
>few|TRBD1|TRBJ2-2|TRBV5-6
CASSWTGSKDTGELFF
TGTGCCAGCAGCTGGACAGGTTCTAAGGACACCGGGGAGCTGTTTTTT
>few|NA|TRBJ2-7|TRBV6-2/TRBV6-3
CASSYSSPGSPWEQYF
TGTGCCAGCAGTTACTCCAGTCCGGGTTCCCCTTGGGAGCAGTACTTC
>few|NA|TRBJ2-1|TRBV6-4
CASSDSGLGIGEQFF
TGTGCCAGCAGTGACTCGGGGCTAGGGATTGGGGAGCAGTTCTTC